The T cell receptor beta chain under discussion was sequenced for a study of siplizumab effects on memory and regulatory T cells. Findings and limits, study-wide: With siplizumab, Treg-derived clones averaged roughly 70% of mappable alloreactive CD4+ clones, versus 26.9% in controls. It was never confirmed that proliferating Tregs from siplizumab cultures were suppressive.

Trimming at V came to 7 bases and at J to 3 bases, leaving 3 bases not matched to a gene. There are 13 residues in the CDR3. Germline V lookup: CDR1 MNHEY, CDR2 SVGAGI. Details on this clone: What it binds is not known.

Sequenced by immunoSEQ multiplex PCR; TCRdb stores in-frame clones only, minus some. The sample holds approximately 82,000 clones, over 80% seen once. The rearrangement joins TRBV6-5 to TRBJ1-3; 7 bases map to TRBD1. Sequenced: Tregs sorted from blood. The receptor was isolated from a human donor in good health. The CDR3 sequence: CASTGTVGNTIYF. In DNA form, the CDR3 reads TGTGCCAGCACCGGGACAGTTGGAAACACCATATATTTT.